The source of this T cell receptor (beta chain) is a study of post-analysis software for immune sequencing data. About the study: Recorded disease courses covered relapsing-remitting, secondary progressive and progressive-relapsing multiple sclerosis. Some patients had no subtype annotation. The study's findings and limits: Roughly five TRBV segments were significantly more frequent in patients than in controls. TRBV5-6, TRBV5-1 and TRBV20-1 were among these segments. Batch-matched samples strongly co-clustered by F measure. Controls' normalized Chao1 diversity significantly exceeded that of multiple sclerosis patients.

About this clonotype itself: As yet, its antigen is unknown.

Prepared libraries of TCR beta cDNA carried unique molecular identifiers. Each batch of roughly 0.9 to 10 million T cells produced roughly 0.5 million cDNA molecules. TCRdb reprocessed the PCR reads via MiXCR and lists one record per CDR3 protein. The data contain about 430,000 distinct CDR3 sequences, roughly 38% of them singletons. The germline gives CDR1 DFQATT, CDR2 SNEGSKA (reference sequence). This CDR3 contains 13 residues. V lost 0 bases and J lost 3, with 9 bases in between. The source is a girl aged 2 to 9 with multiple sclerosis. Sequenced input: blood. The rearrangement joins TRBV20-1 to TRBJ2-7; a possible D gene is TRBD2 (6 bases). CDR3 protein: CSARDLGGYEQYF. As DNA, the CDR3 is TGCAGTGCTAGAGATCTGGGGGGCTACGAGCAGTACTTC.